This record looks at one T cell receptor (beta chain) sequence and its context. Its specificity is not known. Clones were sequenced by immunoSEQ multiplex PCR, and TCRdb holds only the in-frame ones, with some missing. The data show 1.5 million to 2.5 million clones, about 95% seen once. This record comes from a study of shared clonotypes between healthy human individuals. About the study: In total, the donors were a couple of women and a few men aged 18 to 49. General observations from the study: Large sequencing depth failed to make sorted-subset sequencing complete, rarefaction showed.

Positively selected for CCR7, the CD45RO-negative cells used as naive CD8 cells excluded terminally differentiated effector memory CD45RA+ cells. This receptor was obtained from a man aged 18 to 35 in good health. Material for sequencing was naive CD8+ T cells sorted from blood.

CDR3 loop: CASSLDSGLSTDTQYF. In nucleotides, the CDR3 is TGTGCCAGCAGCTTAGATTCGGGGTTAAGCACAGATACGCAGTATTTT. The chain has TRBV7-9 and TRBJ2-3; possibly TRBD2 for D (5 bases). This CDR3 contains 16 residues. The germline CDR1 and CDR2 sequences are SEHNR and FQNEAQ (reference sequence). Trimming stripped 1 base from V and 0 bases from J, with 11 bases between.